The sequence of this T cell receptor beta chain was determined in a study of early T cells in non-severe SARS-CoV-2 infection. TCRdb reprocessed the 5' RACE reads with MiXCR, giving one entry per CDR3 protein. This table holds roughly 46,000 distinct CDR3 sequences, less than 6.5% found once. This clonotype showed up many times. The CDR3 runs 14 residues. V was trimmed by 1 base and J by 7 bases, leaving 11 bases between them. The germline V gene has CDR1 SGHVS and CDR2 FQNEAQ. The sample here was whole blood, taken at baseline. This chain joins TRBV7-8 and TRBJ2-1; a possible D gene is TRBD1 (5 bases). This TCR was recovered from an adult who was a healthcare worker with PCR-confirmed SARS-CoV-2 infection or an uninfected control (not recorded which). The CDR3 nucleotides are TGTGCCAGCAGCTTAGTCAGGGTTCTGAATGAGCAGTTCTTC. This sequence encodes CASSLVRVLNEQFF.